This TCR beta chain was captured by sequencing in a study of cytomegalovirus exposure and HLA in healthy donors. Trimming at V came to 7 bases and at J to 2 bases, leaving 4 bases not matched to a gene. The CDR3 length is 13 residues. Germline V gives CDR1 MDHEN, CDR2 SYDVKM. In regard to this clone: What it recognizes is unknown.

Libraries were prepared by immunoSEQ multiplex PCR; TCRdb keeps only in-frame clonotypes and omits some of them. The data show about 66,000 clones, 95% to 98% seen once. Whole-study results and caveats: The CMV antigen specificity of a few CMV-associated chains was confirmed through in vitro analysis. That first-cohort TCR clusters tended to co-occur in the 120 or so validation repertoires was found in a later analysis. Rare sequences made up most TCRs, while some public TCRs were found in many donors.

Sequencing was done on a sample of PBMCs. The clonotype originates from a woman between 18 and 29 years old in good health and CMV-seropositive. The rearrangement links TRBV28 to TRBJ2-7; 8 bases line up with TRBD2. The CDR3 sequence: CASKTSEAYEQYF. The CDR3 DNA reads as TGTGCCAGCAAGACTAGCGAAGCCTACGAGCAGTACTTC.